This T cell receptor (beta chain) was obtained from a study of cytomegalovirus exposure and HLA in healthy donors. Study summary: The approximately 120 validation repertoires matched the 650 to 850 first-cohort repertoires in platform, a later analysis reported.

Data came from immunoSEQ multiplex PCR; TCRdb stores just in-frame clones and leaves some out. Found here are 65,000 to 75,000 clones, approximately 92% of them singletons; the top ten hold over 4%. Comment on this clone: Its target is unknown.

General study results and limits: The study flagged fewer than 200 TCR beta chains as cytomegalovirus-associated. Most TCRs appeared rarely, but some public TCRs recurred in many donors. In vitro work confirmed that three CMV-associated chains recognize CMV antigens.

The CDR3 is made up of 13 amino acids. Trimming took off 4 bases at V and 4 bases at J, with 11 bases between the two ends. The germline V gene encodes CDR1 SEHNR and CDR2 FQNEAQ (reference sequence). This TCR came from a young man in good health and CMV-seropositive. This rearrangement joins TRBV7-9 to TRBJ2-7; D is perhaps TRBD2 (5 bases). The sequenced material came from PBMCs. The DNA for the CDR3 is TGTGCCAGCAGCTCTCCGGGGTTGTACGAGCAGTACTTC. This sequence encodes CASSSPGLYEQYF.